The rows below give T cell receptor beta chains drawn from one sample of a study of early T cells in non-severe SARS-CoV-2 infection. TCRdb reprocessed the 5' RACE reads via MiXCR and lists one record per CDR3 protein. In the table there are about 37,000 distinct CDR3 sequences, 5.8% of which are singletons. The source material was whole blood. The origin of the receptors is an adult who was a healthcare worker with PCR-confirmed SARS-CoV-2 infection or an uninfected control (not recorded which). Both conserved end residues are part of each CDR3. A D gene is named only where the DNA matches it firmly. Clone sizes are given selectively: once, few, many, or a class where the clone is expanded.

V gene: TRBV24-1
J gene: TRBJ2-3
clone size: many
D gene: .
CDR3 DNA: TGTGCCACCAGTGATTTCGGGCAGACGGAAGATACGCAGTATTTT
CDR3 protein: CATSDFGQTEDTQYF

V gene: TRBV19
J gene: TRBJ2-3
clone size: few
D gene: TRBD1
CDR3 DNA: TGTGCCACCCGGACAGGGGCAAGCACAGATACGCAGTATTTT
CDR3 protein: CATRTGASTDTQYF

V gene: TRBV28
J gene: TRBJ2-7
clone size: many
D gene: .
CDR3 DNA: TGTGCCAGCAGTTTAGTTGTCGGCTACGAGCAGTACTTC
CDR3 protein: CASSLVVGYEQYF

V gene: TRBV19
J gene: TRBJ2-5
clone size: few
D gene: .
CDR3 DNA: TGTGCCAGAGGGCTTGTTGAGCCAGAGACCCAGTACTTC
CDR3 protein: CARGLVEPETQYF

V gene: TRBV21-1
J gene: TRBJ2-6
clone size: many
D gene: .
CDR3 DNA: TGTGCCAGCAGCAAACGGTCCTCTGGGGCCAACGTCCTGACTTTC
CDR3 protein: CASSKRSSGANVLTF

V gene: TRBV12-3/TRBV12-4
J gene: TRBJ1-5
clone size: .
D gene: .
CDR3 DNA: TGTGCCAGCAGTCTGTCAGGGGCAAGAAATCAGCCCCAGCATTTT
CDR3 protein: CASSLSGARNQPQHF

V gene: TRBV7-9
J gene: TRBJ1-5
clone size: .
D gene: .
CDR3 DNA: TGTGCCAGCAGCCCCGGGGCTAGCAATCAGCCCCAGCATTTT
CDR3 protein: CASSPGASNQPQHF

V gene: TRBV7-3
J gene: TRBJ2-3
clone size: many
D gene: TRBD2
CDR3 DNA: TGTGCCAGCAGCTTAAACGGGAGGGCAGATACGCAGTATTTT
CDR3 protein: CASSLNGRADTQYF

V gene: TRBV30
J gene: TRBJ2-5
clone size: many
D gene: .
CDR3 DNA: TGTGCCTGGAGTGGGGGTCATGGGGAGACCCAGTACTTC
CDR3 protein: CAWSGGHGETQYF

V gene: TRBV7-3
J gene: TRBJ1-4
clone size: many
D gene: .
CDR3 DNA: TGTGCCAGCAGCCGAGGGCCAGAACCTAATGAAAAACTGTTTTTT
CDR3 protein: CASSRGPEPNEKLFF

V gene: TRBV20-1
J gene: TRBJ2-2
clone size: many
D gene: TRBD1
CDR3 DNA: TGCAGTGCAAAAAACAGGGGCTACACCGGGGAGCTGTTTTTT
CDR3 protein: CSAKNRGYTGELFF

V gene: TRBV2
J gene: TRBJ1-2
clone size: .
D gene: .
CDR3 DNA: TGTGCCAGCAGTGTTAGGGGGGAGGGTTATGGCTACACCTTC
CDR3 protein: CASSVRGEGYGYTF

V gene: TRBV7-2
J gene: TRBJ2-5
clone size: many
D gene: TRBD2
CDR3 DNA: TGTGCCAGCAGCCGGACTAGCGGGGACAAGACCCAGTACTTC
CDR3 protein: CASSRTSGDKTQYF

V gene: TRBV7-2
J gene: TRBJ2-3
clone size: many
D gene: .
CDR3 DNA: TGTGCCAGCAGCCAATCCCTCATTCTAGGAATCACAGATACGCAGTATTTT
CDR3 protein: CASSQSLILGITDTQYF

V gene: TRBV20-1
J gene: TRBJ1-1
clone size: many
D gene: .
CDR3 DNA: TGCAGTGCTAGACCTGGGACGGCGAACACTGAAGCTTTCTTT
CDR3 protein: CSARPGTANTEAFF

V gene: TRBV2
J gene: TRBJ2-5
clone size: few
D gene: TRBD2
CDR3 DNA: TGTGCCAGCAGATCCGGGAGGGCCCAAGAGACCCAGTACTTC
CDR3 protein: CASRSGRAQETQYF

V gene: TRBV6-1
J gene: TRBJ2-5
clone size: .
D gene: .
CDR3 DNA: TGTGCCAGCAGTGAAGGAACATCCCAAGAGACCCAGTACTTC
CDR3 protein: CASSEGTSQETQYF

V gene: TRBV5-1
J gene: TRBJ2-1
clone size: many
D gene: TRBD2
CDR3 DNA: TGCGCCAGCAGCTTCTTAGCGGGAGGGGACAATGAGCAGTTCTTC
CDR3 protein: CASSFLAGGDNEQFF

V gene: TRBV2
J gene: TRBJ2-5
clone size: many
D gene: .
CDR3 DNA: TGTGCCAGCTTAAAGGACGGCAATCAAGAGACCCAGTACTTC
CDR3 protein: CASLKDGNQETQYF

V gene: TRBV5-1
J gene: TRBJ1-4
clone size: few
D gene: .
CDR3 DNA: TGCGCCAGCAGCTTCTCCTCCGGAGGGGAAAAACTGTTTTTT
CDR3 protein: CASSFSSGGEKLFF